Listed here are 18 T cell receptor beta chains from one sample, sequenced in a study of T-cell reconstitution after alpha-beta-depleted transplantation in children. Preparation of the TCRbeta library involved a method that used unique molecular identifiers. TCRdb redid the calling of the PCR reads with MiXCR, one entry per CDR3 protein. The data hold just under 550,000 distinct CDR3 sequences, with 15% to 20% observed a single time. The input for sequencing was PBMCs from the stem cell graft donor, taken from the stem cell graft. The receptors derive from a human donor who donated a stem cell graft to a child with acute lymphoblastic leukemia.

CDR3 sequence reads: CASSLYRDNEQFF. CDR3 in DNA: TGTGCCAGCAGCCTCTACAGGGACAATGAGCAGTTCTTC. J is TRBJ2-1 and V is TRBV11-2, with D perhaps matching TRBD1 (6 bases). Germline-derived CDR1 and CDR2 are SGHAT and FQNNGV. Between the trimmed V and J ends, which lost 5 bases and 5 bases, there was a span of 10 bases. This CDR3 has 13 amino acids.

This clonotype was counted a few times. This chain links TRBV20-1 with TRBJ1-1; D is perhaps TRBD1 (6 bases). V was clipped by 5 bases and J by 3 bases, with 13 bases between them. The CDR3 has 13 amino acids. Per germline, CDR1 DFQATT and CDR2 SNEGSKA (reference sequence). This CDR3 reads CSAGTGTHTEAFF. The CDR3 nucleotides read TGCAGTGCTGGAACCGGGACACACACTGAAGCTTTCTTT.

The chain employs TRBV6-1 and TRBJ2-1; 8 bases fit TRBD2. This CDR3 is 12 amino acids long. The germline V gene has CDR1 MNHNS and CDR2 SASEGT. V gave up 4 bases and J gave up 9 bases; unmatched junction bases: 2. This CDR3 reads CASSVSGIEQFF. The CDR3 nucleotides are TGTGCCAGCAGTGTTAGCGGGATTGAGCAGTTCTTC.

This clonotype has more than one count but fewer than ten. This chain uses TRBV20-1 with TRBJ2-3; no definite D call. This CDR3 spans 17 amino acids. Germline loops: CDR1 DFQATT, CDR2 SNEGSKA (reference sequence). V was clipped by 7 bases and J by 3 bases, with 26 bases between them. In DNA form, the CDR3 reads TGCAGTGTCCCGATCCCCACGGTAAAGGTAGTGACAGATACGCAGTATTTT. It encodes CSVPIPTVKVVTDTQYF.

V usage is TRBV6-1 and J usage is TRBJ2-2; possibly TRBD2 for D (5 bases). The CDR3 contains 13 residues. Germline CDR1 and CDR2: MNHNS and SASEGT. V gave up 6 bases and J gave up 7 bases, with 12 bases separating them. This chain's CDR3 is CASSHYRGGELFF. The CDR3, as DNA: TGTGCCAGCAGCCACTATCGGGGCGGGGAGCTGTTTTTT.

This sequence joins TRBV25-1 and TRBJ2-7; 7 positions agree with TRBD1. The ends lost 2 bases at V and 5 bases at J; junction bases unmatched: 9. CDR3 size: 15 residues. CDR1 is MGHDK, CDR2 SYGVNS, per germline. CDR3 nucleotide sequence: TGTGCCAGCAGTGAACAAGCGACAGGGCTTGACGAGCAGTACTTC. It specifies CASSEQATGLDEQYF.

The chain recombines TRBV3-1 with TRBJ2-1, with 9 nucleotides matching TRBD2. Germline-derived CDR1 and CDR2 are LGHDT and YNNKEL (reference sequence). The CDR3 sequence is 15 residues long. V shed 3 bases, J shed 5 bases, and the junction held 5 bases outside the gene matches. The CDR3 region is CASSHGTSTHNEQFF. The DNA for the CDR3 is TGTGCCAGCAGCCACGGGACTAGCACCCACAATGAGCAGTTCTTC.

This clonotype was seen more than once but under ten times. J is TRBJ1-2 and V is TRBV5-1, with D possibly being TRBD1 (6 bases). Trimming took 0 bases from V and 0 from J, leaving 18 bases between them. This CDR3 is built from 18 residues. CDR1 and CDR2 from the germline V gene are SGHRS and YFSETQ. The CDR3 DNA reads TGCGCCAGCAGCTTGGAGGTGTCGGGGGCCATAGCTAACTATGGCTACACCTTC. It translates to CASSLEVSGAIANYGYTF.

The rearrangement joins TRBV27 to TRBJ2-2; 10 bases are a match to TRBD1. CDR3 length: 15 residues. The germline V gene encodes CDR1 MNHEY and CDR2 SMNVEV (reference sequence). V was clipped by 5 bases and J by 4 bases; unmatched bases: 4. CDR3 loop: CASSPRTGGTGELFF. CDR3 DNA: TGTGCCAGCAGTCCCCGGACAGGGGGCACCGGGGAGCTGTTTTTT.

This clonotype was found a few times. CDR3 coding DNA: TGTGCCGCTCACAGGGGGCGGGAGGACACTGAAGCTTTCTTT. As protein: CAAHRGREDTEAFF. The rearrangement joins TRBV10-3 to TRBJ1-1, with TRBD1 identical over 9 bases. The CDR3 covers 14 residues. The trim removed 11 bases at V and 3 bases at J, leaving 10 bases unmatched. Germline V gives CDR1 ENHRY, CDR2 SYGVKD.

The V gene is TRBV27, the J gene TRBJ2-7, with D possibly being TRBD1 (6 bases). Germline loops: CDR1 MNHEY, CDR2 SMNVEV (reference sequence). CDR3 length: 14 residues. V gave up 3 bases and J gave up 3 bases, with 12 bases separating them. The CDR3 reads CASSLEGQSYEQYF. The CDR3 DNA follows: TGTGCCAGCAGTTTGGAAGGACAGAGCTACGAGCAGTACTTC.

This chain uses TRBV7-2 with TRBJ2-2, with D possibly matching TRBD2 (6 bases). CDR1 and CDR2 from the germline V gene are SGHTA and FQGNSA. The CDR3 has 17 residues. The V end lost 5 bases, the J end lost 0 bases, and 16 bases lay between the germline ends. The DNA for the CDR3 is TGTGCCAGCAGCCCAGGCGGGAAGCGGACGAACACCGGGGAGCTGTTTTTT. Protein: CASSPGGKRTNTGELFF. Full variable domain (outside the CDR3, taken from reference TRBV7-2 and TRBJ2-2): GAGVSQSPSNKVTEKGKDVELRCDPISGHTALYWYRQSLGQGLEFLIYFQGNSAPDKSGLPSDRFSAERTGGSVSTLTIQRTQQEDSAVYLCASSPGGKRTNTGELFFGEGSRLTVL.

A few counts support this clonotype. The chain combines TRBV27 with TRBJ2-7, with no clear D. Trimming stripped 3 bases from V and 7 bases from J, with 7 bases between. Germline lookup yields CDR1 MNHEY and CDR2 SMNVEV (reference sequence). This CDR3 spans 11 amino acids. CDR3 protein: CASSFPPEQYF. CDR3 nucleotide sequence: TGTGCCAGCAGTTTCCCACCTGAGCAGTACTTC.

At least ten counts were recorded for this clonotype. The chain employs TRBV5-1 and TRBJ2-5; D is unclear. Trimming pared 0 bases from V and 5 bases from J, leaving 8 bases between. This CDR3 contains 13 residues. Germline V lookup: CDR1 SGHRS, CDR2 YFSETQ. Here the CDR3 reads CASSLGARETQYF. For the CDR3, the DNA is TGCGCCAGCAGCTTGGGGGCACGGGAGACCCAGTACTTC.

The J gene is TRBJ1-2, the V gene TRBV20-1, with TRBD1 identical over 7 bases. Trimming at V came to 5 bases and at J to 6 bases, leaving 6 bases not matched to a gene. Germline values: CDR1 DFQATT, CDR2 SNEGSKA (reference sequence). This CDR3 has 12 residues. This CDR3 reads CSAGEGAHGYTF. The CDR3 nucleotides are TGCAGTGCTGGTGAGGGGGCACATGGCTACACCTTC.

CDR3 sequence: CASSPGTGYAQYF. CDR3 nucleotides: TGTGCCAGCAGTCCCGGGACCGGATATGCCCAGTACTTC. The rearrangement joins TRBV27 to TRBJ2-5; either TRBD1 or TRBD2 may supply D (5 bases each). The V gene's germline CDR1 is MNHEY and CDR2 SMNVEV (reference sequence). The V end lost 5 bases, the J end lost 9 bases, and 16 bases lay between the germline ends. The CDR3 runs 13 residues.

The V and J genes are TRBV18 and TRBJ2-1, with unresolved D. Deletions cut 4 bases from V and 5 bases from J, with 15 bases between. There are 15 residues in the CDR3. Germline V gene data show CDR1 as KGHSH and CDR2 as LQKENI. This CDR3 is CASSQIARVNNEQFF. The CDR3 nucleotides are TGTGCCAGCTCACAGATTGCTAGGGTTAACAATGAGCAGTTCTTC.

The chain couples TRBV4-1 to TRBJ1-1, with D possibly matching TRBD1 (5 bases). CDR1 is MGHRA and CDR2 is YSYEKL in the germline V gene. V dropped 4 bases and J dropped 5 bases, with 17 bases sitting between them. The CDR3 is made up of 15 amino acids. CDR3 residues: CASSLLTQGWTEAFF. The CDR3 DNA follows: TGCGCCAGCAGCCTCCTAACTCAGGGTTGGACTGAAGCTTTCTTT.